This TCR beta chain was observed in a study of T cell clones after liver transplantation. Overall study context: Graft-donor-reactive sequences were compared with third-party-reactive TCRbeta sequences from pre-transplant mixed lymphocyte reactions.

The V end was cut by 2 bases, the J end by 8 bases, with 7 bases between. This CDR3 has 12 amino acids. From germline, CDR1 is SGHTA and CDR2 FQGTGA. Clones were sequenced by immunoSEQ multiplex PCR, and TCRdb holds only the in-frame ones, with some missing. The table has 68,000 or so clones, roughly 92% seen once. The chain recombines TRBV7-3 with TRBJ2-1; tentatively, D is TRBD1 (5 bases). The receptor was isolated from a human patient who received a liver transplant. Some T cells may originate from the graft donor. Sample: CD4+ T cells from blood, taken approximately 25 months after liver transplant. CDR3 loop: CASSLEGDEQFF. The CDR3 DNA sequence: TGTGCCAGCAGCTTAGAAGGGGATGAGCAGTTCTTC.